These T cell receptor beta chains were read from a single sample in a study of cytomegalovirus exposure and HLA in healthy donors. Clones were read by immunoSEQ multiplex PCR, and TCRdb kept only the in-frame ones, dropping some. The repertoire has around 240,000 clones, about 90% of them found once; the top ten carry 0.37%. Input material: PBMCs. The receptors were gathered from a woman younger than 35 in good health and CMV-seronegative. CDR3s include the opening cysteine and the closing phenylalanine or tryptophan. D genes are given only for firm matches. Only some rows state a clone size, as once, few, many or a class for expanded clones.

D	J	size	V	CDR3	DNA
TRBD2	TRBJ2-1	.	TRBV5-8	CASSLGALAGGKRVNEQFF	TGTGCCAGCAGCTTGGGGGCACTAGCGGGGGGCAAGAGGGTCAATGAGCAGTTCTTC
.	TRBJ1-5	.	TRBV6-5	CASSYSQGGNQPQHF	TGTGCCAGCAGTTACTCGCAGGGCGGCAATCAGCCCCAGCATTTT
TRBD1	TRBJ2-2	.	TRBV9	CASSGGGFGELFF	TGTGCCAGCAGCGGAGGGGGCTTCGGGGAGCTGTTTTTT
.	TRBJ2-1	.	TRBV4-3	CASSLDKGVSYNEQFF	TGCGCCAGCAGCCTCGATAAGGGGGTCTCCTACAATGAGCAGTTCTTC
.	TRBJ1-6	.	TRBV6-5	CASSSGTNNSPLHF	TGTGCCAGCAGTTCCGGGACTAATAATTCACCCCTCCACTTT
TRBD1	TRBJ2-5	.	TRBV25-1	CASSEWGQGPVPQETQYF	TGTGCCAGCAGTGAATGGGGACAGGGGCCGGTTCCACAAGAGACCCAGTACTTC
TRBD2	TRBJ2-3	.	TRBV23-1	CASIRRGTSGSSSTDTQYF	TGCGCCAGCATCCGTAGGGGGACTAGCGGCTCATCTAGCACAGATACGCAGTATTTT
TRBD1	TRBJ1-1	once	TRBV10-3	CAISGSRGRETEAFF	TGTGCCATCAGTGGATCCAGGGGGCGAGAGACTGAAGCTTTCTTT
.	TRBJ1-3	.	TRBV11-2	CASSLGGPGNTIYF	TGTGCCAGCAGCTTAGGAGGGCCTGGAAACACCATATATTTT
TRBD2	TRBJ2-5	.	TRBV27	CARPRTSGGSQETQYF	TGTGCCAGACCCCGGACTAGCGGGGGGTCTCAAGAGACCCAGTACTTC
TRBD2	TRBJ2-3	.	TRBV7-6	CASSPPLTSGSTDTQYF	TGTGCCAGCAGCCCCCCGCTGACTAGCGGGAGCACAGATACGCAGTATTTT
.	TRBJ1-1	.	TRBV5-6	CASSLHTQGTNTEAFF	TGTGCCAGCAGCTTGCACACTCAGGGGACGAACACTGAAGCTTTCTTT
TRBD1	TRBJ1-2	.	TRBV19	CASSPLGQIGYTF	TGTGCCAGTAGTCCCCTGGGACAGATTGGCTACACCTTC
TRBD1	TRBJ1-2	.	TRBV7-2	CASNRQGRNYGYTF	TGTGCCAGCAACCGACAGGGGCGTAACTATGGCTACACCTTC
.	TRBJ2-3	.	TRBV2	CASRSRDTQYF	TGTGCCAGCAGATCCAGAGATACGCAGTATTTT
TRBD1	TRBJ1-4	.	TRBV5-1	CASSLRQGDEKLFF	TGCGCCAGCAGCTTGAGACAGGGGGATGAAAAACTGTTTTTT
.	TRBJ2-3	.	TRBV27	CASSLLNTDTQYF	TGTGCCAGCAGTTTATTAAACACAGATACGCAGTATTTT
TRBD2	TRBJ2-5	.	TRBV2	CASNPGLAGGYQETQYF	TGTGCCAGCAACCCTGGACTAGCGGGGGGGTACCAAGAGACCCAGTACTTC
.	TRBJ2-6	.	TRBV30	CAWSVVDTGPGVANVLTF	TGTGCCTGGAGTGTTGTGGATACGGGACCGGGGGTGGCCAACGTCCTGACTTTC
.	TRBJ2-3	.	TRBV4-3	CASSQEAGRSTDTQYF	TGCGCCAGCAGCCAAGAGGCAGGCAGAAGCACAGATACGCAGTATTTT
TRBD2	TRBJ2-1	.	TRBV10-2	CASSDWGNSGGYNEQFF	TGCGCCAGCAGTGATTGGGGGAATAGCGGGGGATACAATGAGCAGTTCTTC
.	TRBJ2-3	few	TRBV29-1	CSVEQTGYTDTQYF	TGCAGCGTTGAACAGACGGGGTACACAGATACGCAGTATTTT
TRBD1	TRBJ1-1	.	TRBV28	CASSLDRAAAFF	TGTGCCAGCAGCCTCGACAGGGCAGCAGCTTTCTTT
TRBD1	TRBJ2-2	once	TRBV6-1	CASRGWDRGHGELFF	TGTGCCAGCCGAGGGTGGGACAGGGGCCACGGGGAGCTGTTTTTT
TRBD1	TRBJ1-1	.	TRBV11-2	CASSLLWTGENTEAFF	TGTGCCAGCAGCTTATTGTGGACAGGGGAGAACACTGAAGCTTTCTTT
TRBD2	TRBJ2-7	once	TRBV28	CASSLLAGEDEQYF	TGTGCCAGCAGTTTACTGGCGGGGGAAGACGAGCAGTACTTC
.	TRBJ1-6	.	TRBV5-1	CASSFSPGDGRTNSPLHF	TGCGCCAGCAGCTTCTCTCCAGGGGACGGACGAACGAATTCACCCCTCCACTTT
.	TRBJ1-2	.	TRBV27	CASSLAPGDYGYTF	TGTGCCAGCAGTCTAGCCCCCGGCGACTATGGCTACACCTTC
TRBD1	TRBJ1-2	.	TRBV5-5	CATNGQGALANYGYTF	TGTGCCACCAACGGACAGGGAGCTCTAGCTAACTATGGCTACACCTTC
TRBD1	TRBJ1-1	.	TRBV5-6	CASSLDDRGADTEAFF	TGTGCCAGCAGCTTGGATGACAGGGGAGCGGACACTGAAGCTTTCTTT
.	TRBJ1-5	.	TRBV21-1	CASSLGQTSNQPQHF	TGTGCCAGCAGCCTGGGACAGACGAGCAATCAGCCCCAGCATTTT
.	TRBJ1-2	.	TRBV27	CASSIGGYYGYTF	TGTGCCAGCAGTATAGGCGGATACTATGGCTACACCTTC
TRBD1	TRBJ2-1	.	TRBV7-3	CASSYRGQSSDEQFF	TGTGCCAGCAGCTACAGGGGGCAGTCCTCCGATGAGCAGTTCTTC
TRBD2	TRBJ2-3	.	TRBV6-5	CASSYGTSGSTDTQYF	TGTGCCAGCAGTTACGGGACTAGCGGGAGCACAGATACGCAGTATTTT
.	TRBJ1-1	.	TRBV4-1	CASSQGRVGPMNTEAFF	TGCGCCAGCAGCCAAGGTCGGGTGGGTCCCATGAACACTGAAGCTTTCTTT
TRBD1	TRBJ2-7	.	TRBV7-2	CASSFPGRGQGSYEQYF	TGTGCCAGCAGCTTCCCAGGTAGGGGACAGGGCTCCTACGAGCAGTACTTC
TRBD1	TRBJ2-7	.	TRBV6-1	CASSGRDSTYEQYF	TGTGCCAGCAGTGGACGGGACAGCACCTACGAGCAGTACTTC
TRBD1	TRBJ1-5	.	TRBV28	CASIGQGVSNQPQHF	TGTGCCAGCATTGGACAGGGTGTAAGCAATCAGCCCCAGCATTTT
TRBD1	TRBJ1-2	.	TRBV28	CASSLFPRQGGYGYTF	TGTGCCAGCAGTTTATTTCCCAGACAGGGTGGCTATGGCTACACCTTC
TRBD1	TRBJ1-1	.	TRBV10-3	CAISEFTGGSTEAFF	TGTGCCATCAGTGAGTTCACAGGGGGGAGCACTGAAGCTTTCTTT
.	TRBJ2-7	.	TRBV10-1	CASSARGAYEQYF	TGCGCCAGCAGTGCAAGGGGTGCCTACGAGCAGTACTTC
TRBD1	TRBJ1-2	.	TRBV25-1	CASSEGTGANYGYTF	TGTGCCAGCAGTGAAGGGACAGGGGCTAACTATGGCTACACCTTC
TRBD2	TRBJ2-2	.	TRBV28	CASCWSSGGHLNTGELFF	TGTGCCAGTTGTTGGAGTAGCGGGGGACACCTGAACACCGGGGAGCTGTTTTTT
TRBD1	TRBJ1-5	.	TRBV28	CASRQGAGQPQHF	TGTGCCAGCAGACAGGGGGCGGGTCAGCCCCAGCATTTT
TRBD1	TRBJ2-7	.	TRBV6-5	CASSFPGQGANTVQYF	TGTGCCAGCAGTTTCCCGGGACAGGGGGCGAATACGGTGCAGTACTTC
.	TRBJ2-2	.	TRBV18	CASSPPGHYTGELFF	TGTGCCAGCTCACCACCGGGACACTACACCGGGGAGCTGTTTTTT
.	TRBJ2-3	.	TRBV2	CASSDERALLGTDTQYF	TGTGCCAGCAGTGATGAGAGGGCCCTTCTAGGCACAGATACGCAGTATTTT
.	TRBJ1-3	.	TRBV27	CASRAGAGNTIYF	TGTGCCAGCAGGGCGGGGGCTGGAAACACCATATATTTT
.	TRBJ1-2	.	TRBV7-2	CASSPTGGRNYGYTF	TGTGCCAGCAGCCCGACGGGGGGAAGGAACTATGGCTACACCTTC
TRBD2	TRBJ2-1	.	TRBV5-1	CASSMGSGGEFGNEQFF	TGTGCCAGCAGCATGGGTAGCGGGGGGGAATTTGGTAATGAGCAGTTCTTC
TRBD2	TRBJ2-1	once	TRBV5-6	CASSLLGTSSYNEQFF	TGTGCCAGCAGCTTGTTGGGGACTAGCTCCTACAATGAGCAGTTCTTC
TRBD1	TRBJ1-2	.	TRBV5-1	CASSLGQGLHGYTF	TGCGCCAGCAGCTTGGGACAGGGGCTCCATGGCTACACCTTC
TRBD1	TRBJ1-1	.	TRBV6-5	CASSKRQGRTEAFF	TGTGCCAGCAGTAAACGACAGGGTCGCACTGAAGCTTTCTTT
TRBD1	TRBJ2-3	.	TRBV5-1	CASSSGQTSTDTQYF	TGCGCCAGCAGCTCGGGACAGACGAGCACAGATACGCAGTATTTT
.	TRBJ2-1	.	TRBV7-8	CASSLRQSSYNEQFF	TGTGCCAGCAGCCTCCGACAGTCGTCCTACAATGAGCAGTTCTTC
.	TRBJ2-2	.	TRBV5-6	CASSLVDSRSTGELFF	TGTGCCAGCAGCTTGGTGGACTCCAGGTCCACCGGGGAGCTGTTTTTT
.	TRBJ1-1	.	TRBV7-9	CASSPGQNTEAFF	TGTGCCAGCAGCCCAGGACAGAACACTGAAGCTTTCTTT